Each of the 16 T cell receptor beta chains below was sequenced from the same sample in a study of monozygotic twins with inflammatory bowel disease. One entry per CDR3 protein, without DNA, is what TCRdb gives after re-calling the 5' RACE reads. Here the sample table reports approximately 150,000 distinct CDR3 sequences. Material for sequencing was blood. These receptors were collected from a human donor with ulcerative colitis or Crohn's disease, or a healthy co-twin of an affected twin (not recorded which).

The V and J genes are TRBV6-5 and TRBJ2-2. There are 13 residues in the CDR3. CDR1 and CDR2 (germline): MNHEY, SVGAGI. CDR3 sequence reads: CASRHANTGELFF.

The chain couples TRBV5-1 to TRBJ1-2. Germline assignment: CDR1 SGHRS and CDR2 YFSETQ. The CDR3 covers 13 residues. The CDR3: CASSFGSMIGYTF.

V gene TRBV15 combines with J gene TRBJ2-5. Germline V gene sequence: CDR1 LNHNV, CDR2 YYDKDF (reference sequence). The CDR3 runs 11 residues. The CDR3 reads CATSIEETQYF. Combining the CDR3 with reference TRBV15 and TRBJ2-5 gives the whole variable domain DAMVIQNPRYQVTQFGKPVTLSCSQTLNHNVMYWYQQKSSQAPKLLFHYYDKDFNNEADTPDNFQSRRPNTSFCFLDIRSPGLGDTAMYLCATSIEETQYFGPGTRLLVL.

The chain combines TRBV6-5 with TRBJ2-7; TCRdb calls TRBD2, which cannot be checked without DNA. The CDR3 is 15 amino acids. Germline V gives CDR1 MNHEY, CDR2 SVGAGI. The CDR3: CASSYNGPLSYEQYF.

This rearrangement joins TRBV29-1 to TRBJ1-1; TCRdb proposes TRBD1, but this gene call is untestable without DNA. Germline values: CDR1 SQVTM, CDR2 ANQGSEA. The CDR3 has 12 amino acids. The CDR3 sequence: CSVDRGATEAFF.

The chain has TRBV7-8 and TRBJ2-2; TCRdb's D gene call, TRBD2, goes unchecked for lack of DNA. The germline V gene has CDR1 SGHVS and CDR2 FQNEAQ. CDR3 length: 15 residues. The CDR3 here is CASTRTSGTLGELFF.

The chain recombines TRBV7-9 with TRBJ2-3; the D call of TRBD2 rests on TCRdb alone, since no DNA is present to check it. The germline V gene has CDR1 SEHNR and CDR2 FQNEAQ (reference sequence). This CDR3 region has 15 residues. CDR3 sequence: CASSATSASTDTQYF.

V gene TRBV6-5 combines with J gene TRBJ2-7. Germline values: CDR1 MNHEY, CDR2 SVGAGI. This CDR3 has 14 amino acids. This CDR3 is CASSYSYSSGEQYF.

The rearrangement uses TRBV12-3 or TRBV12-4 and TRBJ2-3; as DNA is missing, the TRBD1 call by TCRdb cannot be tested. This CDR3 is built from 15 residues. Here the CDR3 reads CASSLAPGSTDTQYF.

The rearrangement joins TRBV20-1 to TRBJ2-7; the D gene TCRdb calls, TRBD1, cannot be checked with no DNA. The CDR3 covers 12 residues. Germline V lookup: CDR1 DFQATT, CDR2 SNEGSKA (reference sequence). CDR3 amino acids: CSGGGGPYEQYF.

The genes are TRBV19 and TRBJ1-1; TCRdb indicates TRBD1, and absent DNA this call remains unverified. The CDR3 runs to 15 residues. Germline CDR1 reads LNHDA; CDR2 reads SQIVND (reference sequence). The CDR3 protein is CASRSNRGLNTEAFF.

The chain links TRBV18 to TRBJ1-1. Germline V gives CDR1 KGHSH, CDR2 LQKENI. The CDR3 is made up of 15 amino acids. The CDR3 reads CASSPTPDQNTEAFF. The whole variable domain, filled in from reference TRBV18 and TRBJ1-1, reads NAGVMQNPRHLVRRRGQEARLRCSPMKGHSHVYWYRQLPEEGLKFMVYLQKENIIDESGMPKERFSAEFPKEGPSILRIQQVVRGDSAAYFCASSPTPDQNTEAFFGQGTRLTVV.

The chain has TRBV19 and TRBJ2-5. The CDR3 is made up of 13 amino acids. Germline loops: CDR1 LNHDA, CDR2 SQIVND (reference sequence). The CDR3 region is CASSMSQQETQYF.

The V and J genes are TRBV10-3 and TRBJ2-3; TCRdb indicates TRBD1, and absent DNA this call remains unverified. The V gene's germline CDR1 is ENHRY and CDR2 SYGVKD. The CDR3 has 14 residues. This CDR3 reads CSITAQGSTDTQYF.

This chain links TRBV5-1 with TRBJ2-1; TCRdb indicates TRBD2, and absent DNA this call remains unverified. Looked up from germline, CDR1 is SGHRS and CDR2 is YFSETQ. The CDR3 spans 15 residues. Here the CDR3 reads CASSLKGSGSNEQFF.

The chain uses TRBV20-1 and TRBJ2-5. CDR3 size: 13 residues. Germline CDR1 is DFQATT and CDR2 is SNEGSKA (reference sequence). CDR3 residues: CSASYSIAETQYF.